What follows are 27 T cell receptor beta chains derived from one specimen sequenced in a study of T cell repertoires in cytomegalovirus infection. In TCRdb, the reads were re-called with MiXCR into one record per CDR3 protein. This table has about 920,000 distinct CDR3 sequences, around 32% appearing once. These receptors lack a known antigen. The specimen was cultured CD8+ T cells from PBMCs, collected from culture after CMV antigen stimulation. Every receptor here comes from a human donor in good health (CMV status not recorded). Some clones in this sample may be carry-over from other donors' samples.

The chain uses TRBV6-2 or TRBV6-3 and TRBJ2-7; TRBD1 agrees at 8 bases. The CDR3 is 14 residues long. Germline lookup yields CDR1 MNHEY and CDR2 SVGEGT. The V segment lost 4 bases and the J segment 3 bases; nucleotides outside the gene matches: 5. Here the CDR3 reads CASSSSGQDYEQYF. As DNA, the CDR3 is TGTGCCAGCAGTTCCTCGGGACAGGACTACGAGCAGTACTTC.

The gene calls are TRBV12-3 or TRBV12-4 and TRBJ1-1, with a possible D match to TRBD1 (5 bases). The ends were cut back, 1 base at V and 8 bases at J, with 8 bases in the middle. The CDR3 spans 12 residues. Written as DNA, the CDR3 is TGTGCCAGCAGTTTAGGACAGCAAGAAGCTTTCTTT. Protein sequence: CASSLGQQEAFF.

This clonotype appeared many times. The V gene is TRBV7-9, the J gene TRBJ2-3, with 11 bases that match TRBD2. CDR3 length: 15 amino acids. The ends lost 5 bases at V and 3 bases at J; junction bases unmatched: 4. Germline V gene sequence: CDR1 SEHNR, CDR2 FQNEAQ (reference sequence). CDR3 in amino acids: CASSLIAGGTDTQYF. CDR3 bases: TGTGCCAGCAGCCTTATAGCGGGAGGGACAGATACGCAGTATTTT.

The chain carries TRBV6-1 and TRBJ1-1; D gene ambiguous. CDR1 and CDR2 (germline): MNHNS, SASEGT. CDR3 size: 15 residues. V dropped 2 bases and J dropped 1 base, with 11 bases sitting between them. The CDR3 DNA is TGTGCCAGCAGTGAAATGCGAGGCAGGAACACTGAAGCTTTCTTT. Residues: CASSEMRGRNTEAFF.

This clonotype is a singleton in its sample. The chain links TRBV2 to TRBJ2-7, with TRBD2 as a possible D gene (5 bases). CDR1 SNHLY and CDR2 FYNNEI come from the germline V gene. Trimming pared 2 bases from V and 6 bases from J, leaving 8 bases between. The CDR3 sequence is 12 residues long. The CDR3: CASSESGSEQYV. In DNA form, the CDR3 reads TGTGCCAGCAGTGAATCGGGGAGCGAGCAGTACGTC.

Notes on this clonotype: A read error may account for a junction end that differs from germline. The gene calls are TRBV5-3 and TRBJ2-1; 9 bases match TRBD2. TRBV5-3 is reported as an ORF; its role is uncertain. The CDR3 extends over 17 amino acids. The DNA of the CDR3 is TGTGCCAGCAGCTTAATAGCGGGGGAGATCTCAGGGGTGATGCAGTTCTTC. Protein sequence: CASSLIAGEISGVMQFF.

This clonotype occurred many times. The CDR3 DNA follows: TGTGCCAGCAGCTTGGGAGGGGCCAACGTCCTGACTTTC. Encoded protein: CASSLGGANVLTF. This chain connects TRBV12-3 or TRBV12-4 to TRBJ2-6; D gene ambiguous. Trimming took 6 bases from V and 4 from J, leaving 7 bases between them. The CDR3 covers 13 residues.

A single count supports this clonotype. This rearrangement joins TRBV5-6 to TRBJ1-1; 7 positions agree with TRBD1. From germline, CDR1 is SGHDT and CDR2 YYEEEE. The length of the CDR3 is 16 residues. The trim removed 4 bases at V and 2 bases at J, leaving 11 bases unmatched. CDR3 coding DNA: TGTGCCAGCAGCCCTATACGACAGGGATATAACACTGAAGCTTTCTTT. Encoded protein: CASSPIRQGYNTEAFF.

This clonotype showed up many times. The J gene is TRBJ1-5, the V gene TRBV28; possibly TRBD1 for D (6 bases). Germline V gene sequence: CDR1 MDHEN, CDR2 SYDVKM. V lost 3 bases to trimming and J lost 0 bases, with 15 bases between them. The CDR3 has 17 amino acids. In DNA form, the CDR3 reads TGTGCCAGCAGTTTGGTAGGGGGGGGTTATAGCAATCAGCCCCAGCATTTT. This translates into CASSLVGGGYSNQPQHF.

The chain uses TRBV5-5 and TRBJ2-3; the D is unclear. With 4 bases removed from V and 6 bases from J, the gap between germline ends came to 18 bases. CDR3 length: 15 residues. Looked up from germline, CDR1 is SGHKS and CDR2 is YYEKEE (reference sequence). The CDR3: CASSPTDRKVDTQYF. The CDR3 nucleotides read TGTGCCAGCAGCCCAACGGACCGGAAAGTGGATACGCAGTATTTT. Supplemented by reference TRBV5-5 and TRBJ2-3, the full variable domain reads DAGVTQSPTHLIKTRGQQVTLRCSPISGHKSVSWYQQVLGQGPQFIFQYYEKEERGRGNFPDRFSARQFPNYSSELNVNALLLGDSALYLCASSPTDRKVDTQYFGPGTRLTVL.

This clonotype came up a few times. The V call is TRBV19, the J call TRBJ2-2, with D perhaps TRBD2 (6 bases). Germline V lookup: CDR1 LNHDA, CDR2 SQIVND (reference sequence). The CDR3 length is 15 residues. CDR3 amino acids: CATMPWRGVTGELFF. The CDR3 DNA reads TGTGCTACTATGCCCTGGAGGGGCGTCACCGGGGAGCTGTTTTTT.

The chain joins TRBV6-1 to TRBJ2-1; TRBD1 might be the D (5 bases). The V gene's germline CDR1 is MNHNS and CDR2 SASEGT. V was shortened by 6 bases and J by 7 bases, with 10 bases between the two germline ends. The CDR3 consists of 12 residues. This CDR3 is CASRLTVNEQFF. For the CDR3, the DNA is TGTGCCAGCAGATTGACAGTGAATGAGCAGTTCTTC.

J is TRBJ1-2 and V is TRBV11-2; no firm D call. The CDR3 contains 13 residues. The germline V and J ends were trimmed by 2 bases and 8 bases, with 12 bases remaining between them. Looked up from germline, CDR1 is SGHAT and CDR2 is FQNNGV. The CDR3 loop reads CASSLYPVGGYTF. The DNA for the CDR3 is TGTGCCAGCAGCTTATACCCGGTGGGGGGCTACACCTTC.

The chain joins TRBV20-1 to TRBJ2-1; no clear D. V was trimmed by 6 bases and J by 5 bases, leaving 8 bases between them. CDR1 is DFQATT, CDR2 SNEGSKA, per germline (reference sequence). The CDR3 consists of 11 residues. CDR3 residues: CSAGFHNEQFF. For the CDR3, the DNA is TGCAGTGCAGGGTTCCACAATGAGCAGTTCTTC.

The rearrangement joins TRBV10-3 to TRBJ1-1; D is uncertain. Trimming pared 11 bases from V and 1 base from J, leaving 14 bases between. This CDR3 comprises 13 residues. Germline-derived CDR1 and CDR2 are ENHRY and SYGVKD. DNA for the CDR3: TGTGCCGTCCAAGGGTCGGGGAACACTGAAGCTTTCTTT. Encoded protein: CAVQGSGNTEAFF.

The gene calls are TRBV19 and TRBJ1-1, with D uncertain. CDR1 LNHDA and CDR2 SQIVND come from the germline V gene (reference sequence). The CDR3 contains 13 residues. V lost 1 base and J 3 bases, leaving 6 bases between the germline ends. The CDR3 region has the DNA TGTGCCAGTAGTATAGTTTTGGACACTGAAGCTTTCTTT. This codes for CASSIVLDTEAFF.

The rearrangement uses TRBV6-8 and TRBJ1-1; possibly TRBD1 for D (6 bases). Germline-derived CDR1 and CDR2 are MNHGY and SAAAGT. CDR3 length equals 13 residues. Deletions cut 6 bases from V and 7 bases from J, with 15 bases between. The CDR3 region is CASSSWGLDEAFF. Written as DNA, the CDR3 is TGTGCCAGCAGCAGTTGGGGGCTTGATGAAGCTTTCTTT.

This clonotype was observed a handful of times. The CDR3, as DNA: TGTGCCAGCAGCTCGGGACAGGCAAGGGGGAATCAGCCCCAGCATTTT. Its protein is CASSSGQARGNQPQHF. This chain joins TRBV7-9 and TRBJ1-5; 8 bases align to TRBD1. CDR1 and CDR2 (germline): SEHNR, FQNEAQ (reference sequence). There are 16 residues in the CDR3. V was pared by 4 bases and J by 4 bases, with 9 bases of the junction left unmatched.

This clonotype was counted only a few times. The J gene is TRBJ2-1, the V gene TRBV2; 8 nucleotides agree with TRBD1. With V trimmed by 7 bases and J by 0 bases, 11 bases remained unmatched. Germline V CDR1 and CDR2: SNHLY, FYNNEI. The CDR3 runs to 17 residues. The CDR3 here is CASTEGDRPSSYNEQFF. The CDR3 DNA follows: TGTGCCAGCACCGAGGGGGACAGGCCGAGCTCCTACAATGAGCAGTTCTTC.

This clonotype was observed many times. The V gene is TRBV7-6, the J gene TRBJ1-2; 8 bases map to TRBD1. The CDR3 contains 15 residues. Germline-derived CDR1 and CDR2 are SGHVS and FNYEAQ. V lost 1 base, J lost 3 bases, and 4 bases stayed unmatched. CDR3 sequence: CASSLDSGGYYGYTF. The DNA of the CDR3 is TGTGCCAGCAGCTTAGATTCAGGGGGCTACTATGGCTACACCTTC.

This clonotype occurred a few times. The chain employs TRBV27 and TRBJ2-3; D possibly uses TRBD1 or TRBD2 (6 bases each). The CDR3 has 16 amino acids. The germline gives CDR1 MNHEY, CDR2 SMNVEV (reference sequence). V was pared by 0 bases and J by 1 base, with 11 bases between. The CDR3 region is CASSLSEGDRTDTQYF. Here the CDR3 DNA reads TGTGCCAGCAGTTTATCGGAGGGGGACCGCACAGATACGCAGTATTTT.

The rearrangement uses TRBV27 and TRBJ1-3; a possible D gene is TRBD1 (6 bases). CDR1 and CDR2 from the germline V gene are MNHEY and SMNVEV (reference sequence). The CDR3 has 17 residues. Trimming stripped 6 bases from V and 0 bases from J, with 18 bases between. This CDR3 is CASSPSTGLSSGNTIYF. CDR3 DNA sequence: TGTGCCAGCAGCCCTTCGACAGGACTGAGCTCTGGAAACACCATATATTTT.

Only one count was recorded for this clonotype. The chain employs TRBV29-1 and TRBJ2-5; possibly TRBD2 for D (6 bases). Trimming cost V 6 bases and J 5 bases, with 10 bases left between them. The CDR3 is 11 residues long. Germline loops: CDR1 SQVTM, CDR2 ANQGSEA. The CDR3 region is CSVGDSETQYF. CDR3 nucleotide sequence: TGCAGCGTGGGGGACTCTGAGACCCAGTACTTC.

In its sample, this clonotype was seen a few times. The J gene is TRBJ2-1, the V gene TRBV12-3 or TRBV12-4, with TRBD1 matching 8 bases. The CDR3 is made up of 14 amino acids. Trimming took 3 bases from V and 7 from J; bases not matched to a gene: 5. This CDR3 is CASSLTGALNEQFF. As DNA, the CDR3 is TGTGCCAGCAGTTTGACAGGGGCCTTGAATGAGCAGTTCTTC.

A few counts support this clonotype. The chain joins TRBV19 to TRBJ1-1; possibly TRBD1 for D (6 bases). Germline loops: CDR1 LNHDA, CDR2 SQIVND (reference sequence). The CDR3 contains 14 residues. V was clipped by 5 bases and J by 0 bases, with 10 bases between them. The CDR3 sequence: CASSQDSMNTEAFF. DNA of the CDR3: TGTGCCAGTAGTCAGGACAGCATGAACACTGAAGCTTTCTTT.

This clonotype was seen a handful of times. This chain uses TRBV7-6 with TRBJ2-1; a possible D gene is TRBD2 (5 bases). Germline V gives CDR1 SGHVS, CDR2 FNYEAQ. The length of the CDR3 is 14 residues. V dropped 5 bases and J dropped 8 bases, with 16 bases sitting between them. The CDR3 DNA reads as TGTGCCAGCAGCCCCGGTGGGAGTGCCCATGAGCAGTTCTTC. This translates into CASSPGGSAHEQFF.

This clonotype was counted only a few times. The chain is built from TRBV7-6 and TRBJ2-2; D not resolved. Germline V lookup: CDR1 SGHVS, CDR2 FNYEAQ. The V and J ends lost 0 bases and 0 bases respectively, with 23 bases between them. This CDR3 is built from 21 residues. The chain's CDR3 is CASSLAPSSPSRAPNTGELFF. The CDR3 DNA reads as TGTGCCAGCAGCTTAGCCCCATCCTCACCCTCCCGGGCCCCGAACACCGGGGAGCTGTTTTTT.